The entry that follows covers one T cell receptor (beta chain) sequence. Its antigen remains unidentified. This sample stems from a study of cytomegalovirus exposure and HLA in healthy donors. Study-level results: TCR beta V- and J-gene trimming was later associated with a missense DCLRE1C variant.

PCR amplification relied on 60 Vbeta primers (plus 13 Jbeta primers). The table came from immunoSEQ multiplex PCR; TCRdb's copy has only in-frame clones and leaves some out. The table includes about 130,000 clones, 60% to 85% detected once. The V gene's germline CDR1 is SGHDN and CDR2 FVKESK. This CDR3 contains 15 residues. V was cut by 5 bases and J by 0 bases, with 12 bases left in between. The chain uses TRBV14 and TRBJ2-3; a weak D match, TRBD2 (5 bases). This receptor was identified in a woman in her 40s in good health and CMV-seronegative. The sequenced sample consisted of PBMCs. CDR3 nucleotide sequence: TGTGCCAGCAGCTTTACCCCGGGGAGCACAGATACGCAGTATTTT. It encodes CASSFTPGSTDTQYF.